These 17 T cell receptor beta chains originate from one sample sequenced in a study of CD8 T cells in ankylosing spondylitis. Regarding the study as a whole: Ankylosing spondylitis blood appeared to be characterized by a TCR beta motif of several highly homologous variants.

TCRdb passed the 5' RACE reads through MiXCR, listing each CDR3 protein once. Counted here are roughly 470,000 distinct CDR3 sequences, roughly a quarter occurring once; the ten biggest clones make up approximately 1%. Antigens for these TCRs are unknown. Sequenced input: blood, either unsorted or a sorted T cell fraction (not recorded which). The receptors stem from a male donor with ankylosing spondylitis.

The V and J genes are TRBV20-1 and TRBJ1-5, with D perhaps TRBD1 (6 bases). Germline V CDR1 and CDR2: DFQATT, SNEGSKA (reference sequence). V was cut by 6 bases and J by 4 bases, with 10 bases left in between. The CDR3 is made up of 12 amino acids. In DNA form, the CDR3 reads TGCAGTGCCCCTGACAGGAATCAGCCCCAGCATTTT. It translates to CSAPDRNQPQHF.

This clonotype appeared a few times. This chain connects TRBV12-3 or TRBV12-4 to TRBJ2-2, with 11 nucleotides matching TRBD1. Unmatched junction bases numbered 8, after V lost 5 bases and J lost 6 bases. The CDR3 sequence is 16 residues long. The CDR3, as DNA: TGTGCCAGCAGTCCGAGGACAGGGGGCGAGGCCGGGGAGCTGTTTTTT. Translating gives CASSPRTGGEAGELFF.

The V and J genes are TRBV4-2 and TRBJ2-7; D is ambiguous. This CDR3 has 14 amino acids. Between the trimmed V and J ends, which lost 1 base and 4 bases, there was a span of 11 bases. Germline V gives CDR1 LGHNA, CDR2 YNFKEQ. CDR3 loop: CASSQGQTYYEQYF. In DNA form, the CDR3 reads TGTGCCAGCAGCCAAGGTCAGACCTATTACGAGCAGTACTTC.

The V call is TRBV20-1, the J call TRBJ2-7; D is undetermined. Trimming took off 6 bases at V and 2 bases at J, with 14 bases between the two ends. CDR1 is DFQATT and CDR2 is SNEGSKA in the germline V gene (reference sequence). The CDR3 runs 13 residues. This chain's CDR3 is CSASGPSTYEQYV. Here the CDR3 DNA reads TGCAGTGCCTCCGGGCCATCTACCTACGAGCAGTACGTC.

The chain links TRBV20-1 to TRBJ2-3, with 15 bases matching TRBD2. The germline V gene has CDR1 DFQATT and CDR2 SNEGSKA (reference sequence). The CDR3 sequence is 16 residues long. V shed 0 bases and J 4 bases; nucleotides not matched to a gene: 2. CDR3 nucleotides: TGCAGTGCTAGAGAAGGACTAGCGGGAGGGGCAGATACGCAGTATTTT. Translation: CSAREGLAGGADTQYF.

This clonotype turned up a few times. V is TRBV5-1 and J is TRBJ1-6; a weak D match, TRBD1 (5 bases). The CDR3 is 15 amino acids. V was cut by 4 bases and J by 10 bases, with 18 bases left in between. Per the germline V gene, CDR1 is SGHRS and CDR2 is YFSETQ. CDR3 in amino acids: CASSTTGPEDSPLHF. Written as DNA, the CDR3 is TGCGCCAGCAGCACCACGGGGCCAGAAGACTCACCCCTCCACTTT.

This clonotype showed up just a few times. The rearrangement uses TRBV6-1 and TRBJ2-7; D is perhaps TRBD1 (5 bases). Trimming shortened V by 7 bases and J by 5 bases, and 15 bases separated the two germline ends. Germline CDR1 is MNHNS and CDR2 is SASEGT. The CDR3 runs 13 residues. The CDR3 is CASKVKGSDEQYF. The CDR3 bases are TGTGCCAGCAAGGTGAAGGGGTCGGACGAGCAGTACTTC.

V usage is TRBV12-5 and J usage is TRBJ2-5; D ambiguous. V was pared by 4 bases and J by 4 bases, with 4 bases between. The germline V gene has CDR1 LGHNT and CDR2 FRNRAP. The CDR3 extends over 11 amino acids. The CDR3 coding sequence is TGTGCTAGTGGTTGGGGAGAGACCCAGTACTTC. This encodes CASGWGETQYF.

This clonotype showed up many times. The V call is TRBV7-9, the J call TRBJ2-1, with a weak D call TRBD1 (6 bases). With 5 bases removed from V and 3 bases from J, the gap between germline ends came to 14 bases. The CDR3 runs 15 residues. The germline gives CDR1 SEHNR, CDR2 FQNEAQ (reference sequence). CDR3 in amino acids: CASSTPTGNYNEQFF. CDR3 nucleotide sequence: TGTGCCAGCAGCACACCGACAGGAAACTACAATGAGCAGTTCTTC.

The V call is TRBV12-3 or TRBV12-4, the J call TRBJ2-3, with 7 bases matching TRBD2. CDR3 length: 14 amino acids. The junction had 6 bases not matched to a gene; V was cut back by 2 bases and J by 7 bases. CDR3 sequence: CASSLLAVKNTQYF. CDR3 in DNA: TGTGCCAGCAGTTTACTAGCGGTGAAAAATACGCAGTATTTT.

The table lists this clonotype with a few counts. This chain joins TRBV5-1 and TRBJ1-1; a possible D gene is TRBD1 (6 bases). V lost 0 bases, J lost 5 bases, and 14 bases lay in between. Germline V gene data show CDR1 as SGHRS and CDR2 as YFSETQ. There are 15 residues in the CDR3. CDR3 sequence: CASSLGVQGNTEAFF. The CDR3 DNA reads TGCGCCAGCAGCTTGGGGGTCCAGGGGAATACTGAAGCTTTCTTT.

In nucleotides, the CDR3 is TGCGCCAGCAGCTTGTCGGGGGCAGAGGATACGCAGTATTTT. Residues: CASSLSGAEDTQYF. This sequence joins TRBV5-1 and TRBJ2-3; TRBD1 or TRBD2 may be the D gene (6 bases each). CDR1 is SGHRS and CDR2 is YFSETQ in the germline V gene. Between the trimmed V and J ends, which lost 1 base and 6 bases, there was a span of 12 bases. The CDR3 length is 14 residues.

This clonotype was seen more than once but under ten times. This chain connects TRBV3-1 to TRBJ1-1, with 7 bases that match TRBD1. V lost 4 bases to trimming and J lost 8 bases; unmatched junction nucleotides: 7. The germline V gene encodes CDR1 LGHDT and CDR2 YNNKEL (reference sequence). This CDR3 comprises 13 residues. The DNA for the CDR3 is TGTGCCAGCAGCCCAGAGTGGGACAGAGAAGCTTTCTTT. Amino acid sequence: CASSPEWDREAFF. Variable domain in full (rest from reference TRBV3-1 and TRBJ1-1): DTAVSQTPKYLVTQMGNDKSIKCEQNLGHDTMYWYKQDSKKFLKIMFSYNNKELIINETVPNRFSPKSPDKAHLNLHINSLELGDSAVYFCASSPEWDREAFFGQGTRLTVV.

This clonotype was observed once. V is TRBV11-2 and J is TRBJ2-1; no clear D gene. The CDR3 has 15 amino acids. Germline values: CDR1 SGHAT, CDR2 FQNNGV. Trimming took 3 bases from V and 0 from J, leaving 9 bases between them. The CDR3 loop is CASSFPVDSYNEQFF. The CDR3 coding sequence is TGTGCCAGCAGCTTCCCCGTTGACTCCTACAATGAGCAGTTCTTC.

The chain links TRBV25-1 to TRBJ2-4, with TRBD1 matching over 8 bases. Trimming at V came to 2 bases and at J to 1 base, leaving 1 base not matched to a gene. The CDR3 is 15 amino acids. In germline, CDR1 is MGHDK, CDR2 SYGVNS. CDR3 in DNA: TGTGCCAGCAGTGAACGACAGGGGGCCAAAAACATTCAGTACTTC. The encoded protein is CASSERQGAKNIQYF.

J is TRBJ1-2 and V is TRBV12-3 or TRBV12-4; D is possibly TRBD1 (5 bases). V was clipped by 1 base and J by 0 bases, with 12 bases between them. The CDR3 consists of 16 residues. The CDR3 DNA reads TGTGCCAGCAGTTTAGGAGCAGGGCTATCTAACTATGGCTACACCTTC. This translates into CASSLGAGLSNYGYTF.

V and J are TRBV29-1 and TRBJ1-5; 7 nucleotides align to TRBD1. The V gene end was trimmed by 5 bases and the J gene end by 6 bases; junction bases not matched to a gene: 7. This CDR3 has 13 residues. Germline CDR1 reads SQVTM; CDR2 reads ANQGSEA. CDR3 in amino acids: CSVSETGSQPQHF. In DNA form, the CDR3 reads TGCAGCGTTTCTGAGACAGGGAGTCAGCCCCAGCATTTT.